Listed here is a single T cell receptor (beta chain). Its antigen is not known. Sequenced by immunoSEQ multiplex PCR; TCRdb stores in-frame clones only, minus some. The sample shows 110,000 or so clones, about nine tenths of them seen only once. V was shortened by 2 bases and J by 2 bases, with 10 bases between the two germline ends. CDR1 and CDR2 from the germline V gene are MNHNY and SVGAGI (reference sequence). The CDR3 is 15 amino acids. The sample comes from a study of T cell responses to AZD1222 COVID-19 vaccine. Study-level results: Increases in Spike-specific TCR breadth and depth were seen after two AZD1222 doses. Donors were mostly white British, more females; clonal diversity possibly underestimated.

This specimen was peripheral blood, taken on day 0 of AZD1222 vaccination. The receptor was derived from an adult in good health. V gene TRBV6-6 combines with J gene TRBJ1-5; D not resolved. In DNA form, the CDR3 reads TGTGCCAGCAGTTACATAGGTTTGGGCAATCAGCCCCAGCATTTT. Protein product: CASSYIGLGNQPQHF.